This TCR beta chain was observed in a study of T-cell reconstitution after alpha-beta-depleted transplantation in children. Whole-study results and caveats: Where alpha-beta T cells came from about two months after transplant was reportedly several hundred expanded graft clones. When one year had passed after transplant, most T-cell counts and diversity came from newly produced T cells. The high TCRbeta diversity at day 60 in some patients came from surviving recipient T cells and thymic progenitors.

To note about this clonotype: Antigen unknown.

Preparation of the TCRbeta library used unique molecular identifiers. Each CDR3 protein gets one entry after TCRdb re-called the PCR reads with MiXCR. The repertoire consists of about 1,000,000 distinct CDR3 sequences, with about 29% occurring once and the leading ten covering 25% to 35%. The sample here was PBMCs, mostly from graft donor cells, taken 360 days after TCRalphabeta/CD19-depleted stem cell transplant. The TCR was taken from a boy in the first two years of life who had a stem cell transplant for SCID, so the T cells may come from the graft donor.

The CDR3 DNA follows: TGTGCCAGCAGCTCCGCCGGGACAGTGAACTCCTACGAGCAGTACTTC. Protein: CASSSAGTVNSYEQYF. This chain links TRBV7-2 with TRBJ2-7, with TRBD1 identical over 7 bases. This CDR3 contains 16 residues. CDR1 and CDR2 from the germline V gene are SGHTA and FQGNSA. V trimming: 4 bases; J trimming: 0 bases; junction bases outside the gene matches: 9.